The rows below give T cell receptor beta chains drawn from one sample of a study of T cell repertoires in cytomegalovirus infection. TCRdb fed the reads into MiXCR, producing one record per CDR3 protein. The sample records more than 650,000 distinct CDR3 sequences, roughly 35% being singletons. The sequenced material came from PBMCs. Receptor source: a human donor in good health (CMV status not recorded). Some clones in this sample may be carry-over from other donors' samples. Both conserved end residues are part of each CDR3. Fields, in order: CDR3 protein, CDR3 DNA, V gene, D gene, J gene, clone size. The D gene is left open where the match is weak. Clone size is not always given. Where it is, it says once, few, many or a class for expanded clones.

CASSRTSGARQTQHF TGTGCCAGCAGCCGGACCTCAGGAGCCCGACAGACCCAGCATTTT TRBV7-9 - TRBJ1-5 few
CAISLNHYEQYF TGTGCCATCAGCCTAAACCATTACGAGCAGTACTTC TRBV10-3 - TRBJ2-7 -
CASSLPQGWGETQYF TGTGCCAGCAGTTTACCACAGGGATGGGGAGAGACCCAGTACTTC TRBV28 - TRBJ2-5 -
CSARDTGQGGGYTF TGCAGTGCTAGAGATACCGGACAGGGAGGTGGCTACACCTTC TRBV20-1 TRBD1 TRBJ1-2 -
CASSEVPGGGETQYF TGTGCCAGCAGTGAAGTACCAGGGGGTGGGGAGACCCAGTACTTC TRBV2 TRBD1 TRBJ2-5 -
CASSTGDFFYEQYF TGTGCCAGTAGTACCGGGGACTTCTTCTACGAGCAGTACTTC TRBV19 - TRBJ2-7 -
CASSLGLGAEQYF TGTGCCAGCAGTTTAGGACTCGGGGCCGAGCAGTACTTC TRBV27 - TRBJ2-7 -
CSARPEYWTYEQYF TGCAGTGCCCGCCCGGAATACTGGACCTACGAGCAGTACTTC TRBV20-1 - TRBJ2-7 few
CASSLPMDGNTEAFF TGTGCCAGCAGTTTACCCATGGACGGGAACACTGAAGCTTTCTTT TRBV28 - TRBJ1-1 many
CASSLISGGANEKLFF TGTGCCAGCAGTCTTATCTCAGGGGGTGCTAATGAAAAACTGTTTTTT TRBV28 TRBD1 TRBJ1-4 many
CSVATGNNSPLHF TGCAGCGTTGCGACAGGGAACAATTCACCCCTCCACTTT TRBV29-1 TRBD1 TRBJ1-6 -
CASSFIAGGRTDTQYF TGTGCCAGCAGCTTCATCGCGGGAGGTAGGACAGATACGCAGTATTTT TRBV7-9 TRBD2 TRBJ2-3 few
CSAALAGGITDTQYF TGCAGTGCTGCCCTAGCGGGAGGGATCACAGATACGCAGTATTTT TRBV20-1 TRBD2 TRBJ2-3 once
CASSLVGVMETEAFF TGTGCCAGCAGCTTAGTCGGGGTCATGGAAACTGAAGCTTTCTTT TRBV7-8 - TRBJ1-1 many
CATSDPRSNEQFF TGTGCCACCAGTGACCCGAGATCCAATGAGCAGTTCTTC TRBV24-1 - TRBJ2-1 -
CASRSLVQPNTGELFF TGTGCCAGCAGATCCCTTGTACAGCCGAACACCGGGGAGCTGTTTTTT TRBV6-1 - TRBJ2-2 -
CASSEKGQANTGELFF TGCGCCAGCAGCGAAAAAGGACAGGCGAACACCGGGGAGCTGTTTTTT TRBV5-1 TRBD1 TRBJ2-2 -
CASSDSEEETQYF TGTGCCAGCAGTGACTCGGAGGAAGAGACCCAGTACTTC TRBV6-4 - TRBJ2-5 few
CASSYGREITGELFF TGTGCCAGCAGTTATGGCCGGGAGATCACCGGGGAGCTGTTTTTT TRBV6-5 - TRBJ2-2 -
CASSWDSGSYGYTF TGTGCCAGCAGTTGGGACAGCGGGAGCTATGGCTACACCTTC TRBV2 TRBD1 TRBJ1-2 -
CASSQSYKNTEAFF TGTGCCAGCAGCCAATCATACAAGAACACTGAAGCTTTCTTT TRBV14 - TRBJ1-1 -
CASSQPQGYEQYF TGTGCCAGCAGTCAACCGCAGGGGTACGAGCAGTACTTC TRBV28 - TRBJ2-7 few
CSARPSRLADETQYF TGCAGTGCACGCCCCTCTAGACTAGCGGATGAGACCCAGTACTTC TRBV20-1 TRBD2 TRBJ2-5 few
CASSFYRQGNEKLFF TGTGCCAGCAGTTTTTATCGGCAGGGGAATGAAAAACTGTTTTTT TRBV12-3/TRBV12-4 - TRBJ1-4 -
CASSLSSWGYTF TGTGCCAGCAGTTTAAGCAGCTGGGGCTACACCTTC TRBV28 - TRBJ1-2 -
CASSFDRGGNQPQHF TGTGCCAGCAGCTTTGACAGGGGCGGCAATCAGCCCCAGCATTTT TRBV7-2 TRBD1 TRBJ1-5 -
CATSREGIPYNEQFF TGTGCCACCAGCAGAGAGGGAATCCCCTACAATGAGCAGTTCTTC TRBV15 - TRBJ2-1 once
CASTPLLAGRPDTQYF TGTGCCAGCACCCCCCTCCTGGCGGGAAGGCCAGATACGCAGTATTTT TRBV27 - TRBJ2-3 -
CASSYLAGVRNEQFF TGTGCCAGCAGTTATCTAGCGGGAGTTCGGAATGAGCAGTTCTTC TRBV6-8 TRBD2 TRBJ2-1 once
CASSLADSYEQYF TGTGCCAGCAGTTTAGCGGACAGCTACGAGCAGTACTTC TRBV28 - TRBJ2-7 many
CASSPRTAQFF TGTGCCAGCAGTCCGCGGACAGCGCAGTTCTTC TRBV6-2/TRBV6-3 - TRBJ2-1 -
CASSDGGSNQPQHF TGTGCCAGCAGCGACGGGGGGAGCAATCAGCCCCAGCATTTT TRBV11-2 - TRBJ1-5 -
CASSRGPYSYEQYF TGTGCCAGCAGCAGGGGACCGTACTCCTACGAGCAGTACTTC TRBV5-5 - TRBJ2-7 -
CASSPRELIYEQYF TGTGCCAGCAGTCCCCGGGAGTTAATCTACGAGCAGTACTTC TRBV28 - TRBJ2-7 few
CASRNSSKAQYF TGTGCCAGCCGCAACTCTTCGAAGGCCCAGTACTTC TRBV12-3/TRBV12-4 - TRBJ2-5 -
CASSLISREELFF TGTGCCAGCAGCTTGATTTCGAGGGAGGAACTGTTTTTT TRBV7-9 - TRBJ1-4 -
CSARGTGATEAFF TGCAGTGCTAGGGGTACAGGGGCTACTGAAGCTTTCTTT TRBV20-1 TRBD1 TRBJ1-1 few
CASMNRGPNQPQHF TGCGCCAGCATGAACAGGGGCCCCAATCAGCCCCAGCATTTT TRBV23-1 TRBD1 TRBJ1-5 -